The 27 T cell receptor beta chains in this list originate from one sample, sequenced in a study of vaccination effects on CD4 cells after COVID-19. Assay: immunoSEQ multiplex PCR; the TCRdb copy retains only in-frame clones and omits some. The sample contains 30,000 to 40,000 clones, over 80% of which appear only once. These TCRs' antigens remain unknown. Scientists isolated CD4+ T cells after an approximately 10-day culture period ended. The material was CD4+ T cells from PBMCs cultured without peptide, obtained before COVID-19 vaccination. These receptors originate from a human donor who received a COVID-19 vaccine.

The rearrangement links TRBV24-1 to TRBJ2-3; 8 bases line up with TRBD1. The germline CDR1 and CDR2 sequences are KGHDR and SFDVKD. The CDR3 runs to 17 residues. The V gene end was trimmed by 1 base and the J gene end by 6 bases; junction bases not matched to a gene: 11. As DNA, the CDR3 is TGTGCCACCAGTGATTTCATGGACAGGGATAGGTTTGATACGCAGTATTTT. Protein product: CATSDFMDRDRFDTQYF.

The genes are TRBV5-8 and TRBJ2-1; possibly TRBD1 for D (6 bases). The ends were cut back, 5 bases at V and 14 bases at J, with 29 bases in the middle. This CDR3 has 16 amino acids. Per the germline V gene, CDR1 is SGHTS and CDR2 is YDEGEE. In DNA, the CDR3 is TGTGCCAGCAGGACCGGACAGCTCTCAAGAAAGGTAGCCGAGTTCTTC. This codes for CASRTGQLSRKVAEFF.

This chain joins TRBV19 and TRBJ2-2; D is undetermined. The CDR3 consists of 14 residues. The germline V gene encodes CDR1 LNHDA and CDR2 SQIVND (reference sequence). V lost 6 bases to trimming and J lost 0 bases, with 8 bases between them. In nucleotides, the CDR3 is TGTGCCAGTAGCCCTGGGGCGAACACCGGGGAGCTGTTTTTT. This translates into CASSPGANTGELFF.

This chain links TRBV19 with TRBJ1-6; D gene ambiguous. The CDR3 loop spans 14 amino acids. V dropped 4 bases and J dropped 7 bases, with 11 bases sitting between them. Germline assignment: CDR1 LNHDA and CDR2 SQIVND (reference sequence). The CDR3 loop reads CASSTTSGNSPLHF. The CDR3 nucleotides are TGTGCCAGTAGTACGACATCGGGGAATTCACCCCTCCACTTT.

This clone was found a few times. CDR3 coding DNA: TGTGCCAGTAGTACCCAGCGCGGAGACTATAGCAATCAGCCCCAGCATTTT. Its translation: CASSTQRGDYSNQPQHF. This chain uses TRBV19 with TRBJ1-5, with D unresolved. Germline V gives CDR1 LNHDA, CDR2 SQIVND (reference sequence). CDR3 length: 17 residues. V gave up 4 bases and J gave up 0 bases, with 16 bases separating them. The full variable domain, in which reference TRBV19 and TRBJ1-5 provide the parts outside the CDR3, is DGGITQSPKYLFRKEGQNVTLSCEQNLNHDAMYWYRQDPGQGLRLIYYSQIVNDFQKGDIAEGYSVSREKKESFPLTVTSAQKNPTAFYLCASSTQRGDYSNQPQHFGDGTRLSIL.

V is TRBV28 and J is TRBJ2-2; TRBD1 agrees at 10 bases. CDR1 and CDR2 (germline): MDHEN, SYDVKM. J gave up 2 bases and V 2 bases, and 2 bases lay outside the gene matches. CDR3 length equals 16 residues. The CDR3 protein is CASSLGTGANTGELFF. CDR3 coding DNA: TGTGCCAGCAGTTTAGGGACAGGGGCTAACACCGGGGAGCTGTTTTTT.

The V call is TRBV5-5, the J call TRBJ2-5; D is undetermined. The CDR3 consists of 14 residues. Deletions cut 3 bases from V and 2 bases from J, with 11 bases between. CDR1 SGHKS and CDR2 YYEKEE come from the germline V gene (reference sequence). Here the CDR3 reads CASSSIILQETQYF. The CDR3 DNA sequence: TGTGCCAGCAGCTCCATAATCCTACAAGAGACCCAGTACTTC.

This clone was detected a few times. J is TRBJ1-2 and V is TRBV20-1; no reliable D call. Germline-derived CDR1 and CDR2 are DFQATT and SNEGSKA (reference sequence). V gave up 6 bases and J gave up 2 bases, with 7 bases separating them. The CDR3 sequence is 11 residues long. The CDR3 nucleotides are TGCAGTGCCGACCCGAACTATGGCTACACCTTC. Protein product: CSADPNYGYTF.

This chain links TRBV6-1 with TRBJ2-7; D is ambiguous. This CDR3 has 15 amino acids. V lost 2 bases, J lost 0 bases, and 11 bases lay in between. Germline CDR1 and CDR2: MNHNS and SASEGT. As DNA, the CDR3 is TGTGCCAGCAGTGAATGGGCAGAACGCTCCTACGAGCAGTACGTC. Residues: CASSEWAERSYEQYV.

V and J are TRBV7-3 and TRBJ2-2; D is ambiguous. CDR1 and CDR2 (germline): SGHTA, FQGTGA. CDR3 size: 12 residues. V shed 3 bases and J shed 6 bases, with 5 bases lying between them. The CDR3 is CASSFPPGELFF. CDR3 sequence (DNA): TGTGCCAGCAGCTTCCCCCCCGGGGAGCTGTTTTTT. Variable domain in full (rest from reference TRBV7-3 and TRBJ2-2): GAGVSQTPSNKVTEKGKYVELRCDPISGHTALYWYRQSLGQGPEFLIYFQGTGAADDSGLPNDRFFAVRPEGSVSTLKIQRTERGDSAVYLCASSFPPGELFFGEGSRLTVL.

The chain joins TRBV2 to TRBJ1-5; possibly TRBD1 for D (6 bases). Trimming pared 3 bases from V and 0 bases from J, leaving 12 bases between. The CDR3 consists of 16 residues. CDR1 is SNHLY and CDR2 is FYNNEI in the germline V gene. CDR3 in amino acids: CASSESRGDSNQPQHF. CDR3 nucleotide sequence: TGTGCCAGCAGTGAGTCGAGGGGGGATAGCAATCAGCCCCAGCATTTT.

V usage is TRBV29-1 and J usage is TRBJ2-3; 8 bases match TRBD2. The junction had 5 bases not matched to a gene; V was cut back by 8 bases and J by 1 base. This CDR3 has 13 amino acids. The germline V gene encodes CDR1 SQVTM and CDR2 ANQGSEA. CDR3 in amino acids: CSSGGPGTDTQYF. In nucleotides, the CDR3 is TGCAGCTCGGGGGGGCCTGGCACAGATACGCAGTATTTT.

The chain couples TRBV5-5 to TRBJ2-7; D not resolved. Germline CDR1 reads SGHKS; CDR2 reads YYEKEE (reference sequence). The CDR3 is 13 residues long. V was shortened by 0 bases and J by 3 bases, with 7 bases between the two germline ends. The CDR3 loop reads CASSLDAFYEQYV. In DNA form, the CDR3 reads TGTGCCAGCAGCTTGGATGCCTTCTACGAGCAGTACGTC.

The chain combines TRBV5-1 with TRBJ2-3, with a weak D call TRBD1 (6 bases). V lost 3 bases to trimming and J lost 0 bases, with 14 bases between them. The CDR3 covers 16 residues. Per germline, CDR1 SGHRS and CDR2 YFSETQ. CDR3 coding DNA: TGCGCCAGCAGCTCAACAGGGTTCGGGAGCACAGATACGCAGTATTTT. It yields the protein CASSSTGFGSTDTQYF.

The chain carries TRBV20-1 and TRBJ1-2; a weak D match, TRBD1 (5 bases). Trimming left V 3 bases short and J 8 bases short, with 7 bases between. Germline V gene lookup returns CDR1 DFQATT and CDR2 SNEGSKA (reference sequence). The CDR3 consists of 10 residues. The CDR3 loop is CSASRGGYTF. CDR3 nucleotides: TGCAGTGCTAGTAGGGGAGGCTACACCTTC.

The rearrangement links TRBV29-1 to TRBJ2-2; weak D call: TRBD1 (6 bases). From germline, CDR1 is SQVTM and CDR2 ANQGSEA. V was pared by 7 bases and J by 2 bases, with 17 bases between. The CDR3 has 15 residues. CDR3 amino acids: CSGSAADRNTGELFF. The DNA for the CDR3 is TGCAGCGGCTCGGCCGCGGACAGAAACACCGGGGAGCTGTTTTTT.

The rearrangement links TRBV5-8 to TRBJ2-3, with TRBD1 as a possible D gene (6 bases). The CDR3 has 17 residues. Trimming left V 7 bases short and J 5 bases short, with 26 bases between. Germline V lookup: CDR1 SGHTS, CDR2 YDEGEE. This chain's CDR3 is CASPLSFLSRGRDTQYF. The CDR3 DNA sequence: TGTGCCAGCCCGCTTTCCTTCCTTTCGAGGGGGAGAGATACGCAGTATTTT.

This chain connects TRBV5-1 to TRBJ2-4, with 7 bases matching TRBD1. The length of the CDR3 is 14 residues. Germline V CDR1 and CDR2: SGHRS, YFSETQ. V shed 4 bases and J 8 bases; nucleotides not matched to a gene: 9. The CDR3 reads CASSTRTGADIQYF. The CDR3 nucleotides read TGCGCCAGCAGCACGAGGACAGGCGCGGACATTCAGTACTTC.

The CDR3 is CASSLARSSGGETQYF. DNA of the CDR3: TGTGCCAGCAGCTTAGCACGGAGTAGCGGGGGAGAGACCCAGTACTTC. The genes are TRBV7-9 and TRBJ2-5; 9 bases map to TRBD2. V lost 0 bases, J lost 4 bases, and 6 bases stayed unmatched. The CDR3 runs 16 residues. The germline CDR1 and CDR2 sequences are SEHNR and FQNEAQ (reference sequence).

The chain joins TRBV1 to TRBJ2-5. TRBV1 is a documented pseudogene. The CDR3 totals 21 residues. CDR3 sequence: CTSSQDRDLLDPRGVRKTQYF. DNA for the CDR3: TGCACCAGCAGCCAAGATCGGGACCTCCTGGACCCAAGGGGGGTGAGAAAGACCCAGTACTTC.

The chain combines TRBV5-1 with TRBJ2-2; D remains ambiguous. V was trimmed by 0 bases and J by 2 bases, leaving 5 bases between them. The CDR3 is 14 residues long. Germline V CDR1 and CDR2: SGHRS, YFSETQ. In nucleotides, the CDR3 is TGCGCCAGCAGCTTGGTTCCTAACACCGGGGAGCTGTTTTTT. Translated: CASSLVPNTGELFF.

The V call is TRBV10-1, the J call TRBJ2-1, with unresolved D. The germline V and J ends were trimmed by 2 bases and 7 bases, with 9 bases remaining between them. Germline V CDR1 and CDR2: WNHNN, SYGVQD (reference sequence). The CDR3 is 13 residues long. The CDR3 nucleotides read TGCGCCAGCAGTGAGAAAGGTGGGAATGAGCAGTTCTTC. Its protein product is CASSEKGGNEQFF.

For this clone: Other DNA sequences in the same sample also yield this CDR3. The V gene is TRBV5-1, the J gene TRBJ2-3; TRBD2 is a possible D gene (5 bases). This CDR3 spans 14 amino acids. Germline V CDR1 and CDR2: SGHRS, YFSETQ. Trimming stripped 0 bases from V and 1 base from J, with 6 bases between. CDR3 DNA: TGCGCCAGCAGCTTGGCCGGGGGCACAGATACGCAGTATTTT. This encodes CASSLAGGTDTQYF.

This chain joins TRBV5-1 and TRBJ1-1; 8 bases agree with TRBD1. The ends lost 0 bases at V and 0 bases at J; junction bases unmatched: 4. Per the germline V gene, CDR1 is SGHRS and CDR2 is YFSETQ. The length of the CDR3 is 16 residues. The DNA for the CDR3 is TGCGCCAGCAGCTTGGCCGGACAGGGATTGAACACTGAAGCTTTCTTT. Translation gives CASSLAGQGLNTEAFF.

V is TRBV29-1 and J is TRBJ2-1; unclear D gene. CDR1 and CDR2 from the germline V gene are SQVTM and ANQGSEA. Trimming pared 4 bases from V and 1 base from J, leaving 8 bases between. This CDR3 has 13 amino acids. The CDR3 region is CSVVSLSYNEQFF. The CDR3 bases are TGCAGCGTTGTCTCCTTATCCTACAATGAGCAGTTCTTC.

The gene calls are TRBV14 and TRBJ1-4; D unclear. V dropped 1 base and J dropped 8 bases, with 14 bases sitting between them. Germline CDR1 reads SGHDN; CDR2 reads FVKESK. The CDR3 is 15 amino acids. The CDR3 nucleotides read TGTGCCAGCAGCCAAGCCGGGCAGTCGAAAGAAAAACTGTTTTTT. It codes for CASSQAGQSKEKLFF.

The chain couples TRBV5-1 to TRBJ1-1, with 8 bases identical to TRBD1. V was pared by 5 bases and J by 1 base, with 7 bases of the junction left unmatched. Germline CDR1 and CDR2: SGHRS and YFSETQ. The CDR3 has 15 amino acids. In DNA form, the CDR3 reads TGCGCCAGCAGGAAGCGGGGACAGGAGAACACTGAAGCTTTCTTT. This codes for CASRKRGQENTEAFF.